A single sample is the source of the 4 T cell receptor beta chains below, sequenced in a study of T-cell memory formation after mild COVID-19 (dated by TCRdb to the early 2020s). To prepare the library, 5' RACE was applied. The instrument was an Illumina NovaSeq 6000. The public sequencing data were trimmed at Q25 with fastp and processed into clonotypes with MiXCR by TCRdb, which kept only in-frame beta chains. CDR3 protein duplicates are merged, each entry listing the most common genes and DNA. This sample is represented by some 290,000 distinct CDR3 sequences; about 17% of them were singletons. The ten top clones hold roughly 22% of the sample. The sequenced material came from PBMCs or a T cell subset sorted from them (not recorded which). Source of these receptors: a man between 18 and 29 years old who had mild COVID-19 (a few samples of this study predate the infection). The sample titles of this study are shuffled in the database, so cell type and time point are left out; the donor was told from shared clones.

This chain connects TRBV7-2 to TRBJ2-1, with 9 nucleotides matching TRBD2. Germline lookup yields CDR1 SGHTA and CDR2 FQGNSA. Germline trimming cut 5 bases from V and 4 bases from J; bases unmatched to any gene: 6. This CDR3 has 15 residues. The CDR3 bases are TGTGCCAGCAGCCGAAGCGGGGGGTTTTACAATGAGCAGTTCTTC. Amino acid sequence: CASSRSGGFYNEQFF.

This clonotype occurred many times. The chain couples TRBV5-1 to TRBJ1-1; 7 bases are shared with TRBD1. Trimming removed 1 base from V and 1 base from J; junction bases left unmatched: 4. This CDR3 has 15 amino acids. From germline, CDR1 is SGHRS and CDR2 YFSETQ. CDR3 residues: CASSLFGQENTEAFF. As DNA, the CDR3 is TGCGCCAGCAGCTTGTTTGGACAGGAGAACACTGAAGCTTTCTTT.

The rearrangement links TRBV20-1 to TRBJ2-5, with unresolved D. Germline CDR1 is DFQATT and CDR2 is SNEGSKA (reference sequence). This CDR3 is 13 amino acids long. V was pared by 6 bases and J by 3 bases, with 14 bases between. The CDR3 region is CSASLEGEETQYF. The DNA of the CDR3 is TGCAGTGCCTCACTTGAAGGTGAAGAGACCCAGTACTTC.

The rearrangement links TRBV4-3 to TRBJ2-1, with 11 bases matching TRBD2. Trimming removed 2 bases from V and 4 bases from J; junction bases left unmatched: 4. The CDR3 spans 16 residues. Germline assignment: CDR1 LGHNA and CDR2 YSLEER. CDR3 region: CASSQLTSGKYNEQFF. CDR3 in DNA: TGCGCCAGCAGCCAATTGACTAGCGGGAAATACAATGAGCAGTTCTTC.